The rows below give T cell receptor beta chains drawn from one sample of a study of cytomegalovirus exposure and HLA in healthy donors. Using immunoSEQ multiplex PCR, the repertoire was profiled, and TCRdb retains in-frame clones only, with some absent. In total, the table holds 100,000 to 150,000 clones. The material sequenced was PBMCs. These receptors came from a woman aged 35 to 49 in good health and CMV-seronegative. Both conserved end residues are part of each CDR3. The D gene is left open where the match is weak. A clone size is listed for some rows: how often the clone was seen (once, few, many), or a class if it is expanded.

>.|TRBJ2-7|TRBD2|TRBV7-9
TGTGCCAGCAGTCCGATGAATCCGACTAGCGGGAACTACGAGCAGTACTTC
CASSPMNPTSGNYEQYF
>.|TRBJ1-2|.|TRBV21-1
TGTGCCAGCAGCAACCGGGACACCAAAGAGGCTCACTATGGCTACACCTTC
CASSNRDTKEAHYGYTF
>.|TRBJ1-2|.|TRBV25-1
TGTGCCAGCAGTTATGGCGGGAACTATGGCTACACCTTC
CASSYGGNYGYTF
>medium-sized|TRBJ2-2|TRBD2|TRBV7-9
TGTGCCAGCAGCTCAGCGGGGGGGGTCACCGGGGAGCTGTTTTTT
CASSSAGGVTGELFF
>.|TRBJ2-1|TRBD2|TRBV4-3
TGCGCCAGCAGCTCCGGGACTAGCGGGGGGGCCGTCAATGAGCAGTTCTTC
CASSSGTSGGAVNEQFF
>.|TRBJ2-7|TRBD1|TRBV2
TGTGCCAGTGACGAGGACAGGGGCACCTACGAGCAGTACTTC
CASDEDRGTYEQYF
>.|TRBJ1-5|TRBD1|TRBV19
TGTGCCAGTAGTGTGGACAGGGCGAATCAGCCCCAGCATTTT
CASSVDRANQPQHF
>.|TRBJ1-5|.|TRBV28
TGTGCCAGCACCGGAGGGGATCTTTTATATAGCAATCAGCCCCAGCATTTT
CASTGGDLLYSNQPQHF
>.|TRBJ1-5|TRBD1|TRBV7-7
TGTGCTAGCAGCTTAGACAGGGATCAGCCCCAGCATTTT
CASSLDRDQPQHF
>.|TRBJ2-3|TRBD2|TRBV28
TGTGCCAGCACCCATAGCGGGGCAGACACAGATACGCAGTATTTT
CASTHSGADTDTQYF
>.|TRBJ1-2|.|TRBV10-1
TGCGCCAGCAGTGAGGGAGGGCCTCAATACACCTTC
CASSEGGPQYTF
>.|TRBJ1-5|.|TRBV5-6
TGTGCCACCCAGAAGCGAGATCAGCCCCAGCATTTT
CATQKRDQPQHF
>.|TRBJ1-2|TRBD1|TRBV11-2
TGTGCCAGCAGCGTTTCCGGGACAGGGAGCCTGCGGGGCTACACCTTC
CASSVSGTGSLRGYTF
>.|TRBJ2-1|TRBD1|TRBV7-9
TGTGCCAGCAGCCCCCGGGACAGTTCTCGCAATGAGCAGTTCTTC
CASSPRDSSRNEQFF
>.|TRBJ1-5|TRBD1|TRBV2
TGTGCCAGCAGTGGAGGACAGGGAAATCAGCCCCAGCATTTT
CASSGGQGNQPQHF
>.|TRBJ1-3|TRBD1|TRBV18
TGTGCCAGCTCGCCTGACCCCGGGACAGCTGGAAACACCATATATTTT
CASSPDPGTAGNTIYF
>.|TRBJ1-5|.|TRBV7-9
TGTGCCAGCAGCCAGGGAGGTCTTAGCAATCAGCCCCAGCATTTT
CASSQGGLSNQPQHF
>.|TRBJ1-2|TRBD1|TRBV5-1
TGCGCCAGCAGCTTTGACAGGGTGAGCTACACCTTC
CASSFDRVSYTF
>large|TRBJ2-1|TRBD2|TRBV6-4
TGTGCCAGCAGCGAACTAGCGGGGGGGCCTAATGAGCAGTTCTTC
CASSELAGGPNEQFF
>.|TRBJ2-3|TRBD2|TRBV7-2
TGTGCCAGCAGCGCATTGGCGGGGGTTAGCACAGATACGCAGTATTTT
CASSALAGVSTDTQYF
>.|TRBJ2-3|TRBD1|TRBV19
TGTGCCAGTAGAAGACAGGGGTCCGGAGGTACGCAGTATTTT
CASRRQGSGGTQYF
>.|TRBJ2-5|.|TRBV4-3
TGCGCCAGCAGCCAAGGAGCGAGCGGTGGGGAGACCCAGTACTTC
CASSQGASGGETQYF
>.|TRBJ1-5|TRBD1|TRBV7-2
TGTGCCAGCAGCTTAGGTGGGACAGGGAGGCAGCCCCAGCATTTT
CASSLGGTGRQPQHF
>.|TRBJ1-2|TRBD1|TRBV4-3
TGCGCCAGCAGCCAAGATCTTCGGGACAGGGGATTGATTACCTTC
CASSQDLRDRGLITF
>.|TRBJ1-1|TRBD1|TRBV7-9
TGTGCCAGCAGTCTAACAGGGGGCCCGAGGAACACTGAAGCTTTCTTT
CASSLTGGPRNTEAFF
>.|TRBJ1-6|.|TRBV6-5
TGTGCCAGCAGTTACTCGCCGAGCTCCTATAATTCACCCCTCCACTTT
CASSYSPSSYNSPLHF
>.|TRBJ1-2|.|TRBV1
TGCACCAGCAGCCAAGGGGGTCCCTTGACAGGGAAGGGCTATGGCTACACCTTC
CTSSQGGPLTGKGYGYTF
>.|TRBJ1-6|.|TRBV28
TGTGCCAGCAGTTTAGGGACCAGGGGAACCTATAATTCACCCCTCCACTTT
CASSLGTRGTYNSPLHF
>.|TRBJ2-5|.|TRBV7-9
TGTGCCAGCAGCTTAGTAGTAGAGACCCAGTACTTC
CASSLVVETQYF
>.|TRBJ2-7|.|TRBV28
TGTGCCAGCAGTTTTTTTCTCTACGAGCAGTACTTC
CASSFFLYEQYF
>.|TRBJ2-5|.|TRBV4-2
TGTGCCAGCAGCCAAGGGGTCCCTCGGCGGGGGCAGAAAGAGACCCAGTACTTC
CASSQGVPRRGQKETQYF
>.|TRBJ2-7|.|TRBV28
TGTGCCAGCAGCTATACAGTCTACGAGCAGTACTTC
CASSYTVYEQYF
>.|TRBJ1-5|.|TRBV19
TGTGCCAGCCAAAGCCAGGGTTGGAATCAGCCCCAGCATTTT
CASQSQGWNQPQHF
>.|TRBJ1-2|.|TRBV28
TGTGCCAGTTCGGACAGCTACTATGGCTACACCTTC
CASSDSYYGYTF
>.|TRBJ2-3|TRBD1|TRBV7-9
TGTGCCAGCAGCTCCGACAGGGAGAGCACAGATACGCAGTATTTT
CASSSDRESTDTQYF